This TCR beta chain was captured in a study of cytomegalovirus exposure and HLA in healthy donors. Study context: Earlier findings included about 120 million unique TCR beta sequences obtained from 180 million or so T cells.

PCR employed 60 Vbeta and 13 Jbeta primers. Data came from immunoSEQ multiplex PCR; TCRdb stores just in-frame clones and leaves some out. The sample holds fewer than 150,000 clones, roughly two thirds seen once. V was pared by 0 bases and J by 9 bases, with 8 bases between. Germline assignment: CDR1 SEHNR and CDR2 FQNEAQ (reference sequence). The CDR3 covers 12 residues. The chain carries TRBV7-9 and TRBJ2-5; unclear D gene. What was sequenced was PBMCs. The TCR sequence derives from a human donor in good health. DNA for the CDR3: TGTGCCAGCAGCTTAGCGTTCCAGGCCCAGTACTTC. As protein: CASSLAFQAQYF.